Listed here are 10 T cell receptor beta chains from one sample, sequenced in a study of blood T cell repertoires in COVID-19. Clones were sequenced by immunoSEQ multiplex PCR, and TCRdb holds only the in-frame ones, with some missing. The sample yields about 250,000 clones, around 81% seen once. The source material was peripheral blood. The receptors shown here come from a woman aged 60-70 years with active or convalescent COVID-19.

Worth noting for this clone: Because the CDR3's place on the DNA is in doubt, the DNA is left out and the CDR3 is given as listed by TCRdb. The genes are TRBV2 and TRBJ2-2; the table's D call, TRBD1, has no DNA check behind it. The CDR3 adds up to 16 amino acids, both ends counted. Germline V gene sequence: CDR1 SNHLY, CDR2 FYNNEI. CDR3 sequence: CASRGFGPGGTGELFF.

The chain uses TRBV29-1 and TRBJ2-7; 9 positions match TRBD2. CDR1 and CDR2 (germline): SQVTM, ANQGSEA. The ends lost 3 bases at V and 7 bases at J; junction bases unmatched: 4. The CDR3 is made up of 12 amino acids. CDR3 loop: CSVEATSGEQYF. CDR3 DNA: TGCAGCGTTGAGGCGACTAGCGGTGAGCAGTACTTC.

The sample holds a few counts of this clone. The CDR3 DNA reads TGTGCCAGCAATTCACTCTCATCTTATGGCTACACCTTC. The encoded protein is CASNSLSSYGYTF. The chain carries TRBV28 and TRBJ1-2; the D is unclear. Looked up from germline, CDR1 is MDHEN and CDR2 is SYDVKM. The CDR3 has 13 residues. The ends were cut back, 7 bases at V and 5 bases at J, with 14 bases in the middle.

The V call is TRBV6-2 or TRBV6-3, the J call TRBJ2-2; the D is unclear. Trimming pared 0 bases from V and 1 base from J, leaving 9 bases between. The CDR3 spans 16 residues. Germline V gene lookup returns CDR1 MNHEY and CDR2 SVGEGT. CDR3 bases: TGTGCCAGCAGTTACTCGCTGGGCTGGAACACCGGGGAGCTGTTTTTT. Translating it yields CASSYSLGWNTGELFF.

This clone was seen once. The CDR3 sequence is CASSQGPGTGDSPLHF. The DNA for the CDR3 is TGTGCCAGCAGCCAAGGGCCCGGGACAGGGGATTCACCCCTCCACTTT. The chain joins TRBV3-1 (or the pseudogene TRBV3-2) to TRBJ1-6, with 10 bases that match TRBD1. CDR3 length equals 16 residues. Losses at the gene ends were 1 base for V and 8 bases for J; bases not matched to a gene: 5. CDR1 is LGHDT, CDR2 YNNKEL, per germline (reference sequence).

This clone came up a few times. The chain carries TRBV15 and TRBJ1-4; no clear D. The CDR3 loop spans 15 amino acids. Germline V gene sequence: CDR1 LNHNV, CDR2 YYDKDF (reference sequence). Trimming cost V 0 bases and J 7 bases, with 12 bases left between them. CDR3 nucleotides: TGTGCCACCAGCAGAGATGGAGGGCCGAGTGAAAAACTGTTTTTT. The encoded protein is CATSRDGGPSEKLFF.

V usage is TRBV6-5 and J usage is TRBJ1-1; 7 bases align to TRBD1. V trimming: 4 bases; J trimming: 5 bases; junction bases outside the gene matches: 7. The CDR3 contains 14 residues. CDR1 is MNHEY and CDR2 is SVGAGI in the germline V gene. The DNA for the CDR3 is TGTGCCAGCAGTTTCCGACAGGGATGGACTGAAGCTTTCTTT. Its translation: CASSFRQGWTEAFF.

This clone was observed once. This chain joins TRBV7-3 and TRBJ2-1; 8 nucleotides align to TRBD1. The CDR3 is 15 amino acids. V lost 9 bases to trimming and J lost 3 bases; unmatched junction nucleotides: 10. The germline V gene encodes CDR1 SGHTA and CDR2 FQGTGA. The CDR3 protein is CASRTRDRIYNEQFF. CDR3 coding DNA: TGTGCCAGTAGAACCCGGGACAGGATCTACAATGAGCAGTTCTTC.

The chain joins TRBV4-1 to TRBJ2-7; weak D call: TRBD2 (7 bases). Germline lookup yields CDR1 MGHRA and CDR2 YSYEKL. The CDR3 has 18 residues. V lost 3 bases, J lost 3 bases, and 24 bases lay in between. The CDR3 sequence: CASSHHPGGGSISYEQYF. CDR3 DNA sequence: TGCGCCAGCAGCCATCACCCGGGGGGCGGGAGCATCAGCTACGAGCAGTACTTC.

This chain connects TRBV24-1 to TRBJ2-2, with D possibly being TRBD2 (5 bases). The CDR3 is 15 residues long. The V and J ends lost 6 bases and 3 bases respectively, with 13 bases between them. Germline V gene lookup returns CDR1 KGHDR and CDR2 SFDVKD. The CDR3 coding sequence is TGTGCCACCAGTTCTGGAAAGGGAGACACCGGGGAGCTGTTTTTT. Encoded protein: CATSSGKGDTGELFF.